What follows are 9 T cell receptor beta chains derived from one specimen sequenced in a study of sequential checkpoint blockade in melanoma. Libraries were prepared by immunoSEQ multiplex PCR; TCRdb keeps only in-frame clonotypes and omits some of them. This sample carries approximately 14,000 clones, around 77% of them seen once, and the ten largest clones take about 32%. This sample's treatment: randomized to nivolumab then ipilimumab (arm A) or the reverse (arm B). Sequencing used CD8+ T cells sorted from blood (inferred from file names), obtained from a patient given nivolumab and ipilimumab in sequence. These receptors all stem from a human donor with melanoma.

The chain joins TRBV4-3 to TRBJ2-1; TRBD2 matches at 8 bases. The germline CDR1 and CDR2 sequences are LGHNA and YSLEER. The length of the CDR3 is 15 residues. V dropped 5 bases and J dropped 8; count of bases not matched to a gene: 11. The CDR3 region has the DNA TGCGCCAGCAGCACGGAAAGCGGGAGCTTGGATGAGCAGTTCTTC. Its protein is CASSTESGSLDEQFF.

This clone came up a few times. The rearrangement joins TRBV9 to TRBJ1-4; no definite D call. The CDR3 totals 13 residues. V was pared by 4 bases and J by 12 bases, with 16 bases between. Germline V lookup: CDR1 SGDLS, CDR2 YYNGEE. The CDR3 nucleotides are TGTGCCAGCAGCCCCCGTCCGTCCGAGCAACTGTTTTTT. This translates into CASSPRPSEQLFF.

The rearrangement joins TRBV11-2 to TRBJ1-1; D is perhaps TRBD1 (5 bases). The germline V and J ends were trimmed by 0 bases and 1 base, with 15 bases remaining between them. CDR3 length equals 17 residues. Germline V CDR1 and CDR2: SGHAT, FQNNGV. The CDR3 nucleotides read TGTGCCAGCAGCTTAGATTTGTTAGGGGTTAGGAACACTGAAGCTTTCTTT. Protein: CASSLDLLGVRNTEAFF.

In its sample, this clone was seen a few times. The genes are TRBV19 and TRBJ1-5, with D tentatively TRBD1 (5 bases). This CDR3 contains 16 residues. V gave up 3 bases and J gave up 0 bases, with 12 bases separating them. Per germline, CDR1 LNHDA and CDR2 SQIVND (reference sequence). CDR3 amino acids: CASSMWGSYSNQPQHF. DNA for the CDR3: TGTGCCAGTAGTATGTGGGGCAGCTATAGCAATCAGCCCCAGCATTTT.

V is TRBV25-1 and J is TRBJ1-4, with 7 bases lining up with TRBD1. The trim removed 4 bases at V and 8 bases at J, leaving 10 bases unmatched. Germline lookup yields CDR1 MGHDK and CDR2 SYGVNS. CDR3 length: 15 residues. CDR3: CASSAPGGGREKLFF. The CDR3 DNA follows: TGTGCCAGCAGTGCCCCAGGGGGAGGACGCGAAAAACTGTTTTTT. The full variable domain, with the rest looked up from reference TRBV25-1 and TRBJ1-4, is EADIYQTPRYLVIGTGKKITLECSQTMGHDKMYWYQQDPGMELHLIHYSYGVNSTEKGDLSSESTVSRIRTEHFPLTLESARPSHTSQYLCASSAPGGGREKLFFGSGTQLSVL.

The V and J genes are TRBV5-4 and TRBJ2-7; the D gene is possibly TRBD1 (5 bases). The germline V gene has CDR1 SGHNT and CDR2 YYREEE (reference sequence). The CDR3 runs 15 residues. Trimming stripped 0 bases from V and 4 bases from J, with 14 bases between. This CDR3 reads CASSLGQGGGYEQYF. The CDR3 coding sequence is TGTGCCAGCAGCTTGGGGCAGGGTGGTGGGTACGAGCAGTACTTC. The entire variable domain, with the rest obtained from reference TRBV5-4 and TRBJ2-7, is as follows: ETGVTQSPTHLIKTRGQQVTLRCSSQSGHNTVSWYQQALGQGPQFIFQYYREEENGRGNFPPRFSGLQFPNYSSELNVNALELDDSALYLCASSLGQGGGYEQYFGPGTRLTVT.

This clone was counted once. Its ends do not fully match the called genes, so a read error is possible. V and J are TRBV9 and TRBJ2-2; TRBD1 might be the D (6 bases). The CDR3 totals 16 residues. The germline V gene has CDR1 SGDLS and CDR2 YYNGEE. The CDR3 here is CASGVWDNANTGELFF. The DNA for the CDR3 is TGTGCCAGCGGCGTCTGGGACAACGCGAACACCGGGGAGCTGTTTTTT.

This chain links TRBV30 with TRBJ1-6, with D uncertain. Looked up from germline, CDR1 is GTSNPN and CDR2 is SVGIG (reference sequence). The CDR3 extends over 15 amino acids. V was trimmed by 1 base and J by 5 bases, leaving 12 bases between them. The CDR3 protein is CAWSAPETNNSPLHF. The CDR3 DNA sequence: TGTGCCTGGAGTGCACCTGAGACTAATAATTCACCCCTCCACTTT.

The J gene is TRBJ2-7, the V gene TRBV2; 9 positions match TRBD1. V trimming: 3 bases; J trimming: 3 bases; junction bases outside the gene matches: 6. Looked up from germline, CDR1 is SNHLY and CDR2 is FYNNEI. This CDR3 is 15 amino acids long. The CDR3 bases are TGTGCCAGCAGTGACATACAGGGGGCGGACTACGAGCAGTACTTC. Protein sequence: CASSDIQGADYEQYF. The full variable domain, completed using reference TRBV2 and TRBJ2-7, is EPEVTQTPSHQVTQMGQEVILRCVPISNHLYFYWYRQILGQKVEFLVSFYNNEISEKSEIFDDQFSVERPDGSNFTLKIRSTKLEDSAMYFCASSDIQGADYEQYFGPGTRLTVT.